The 25 T cell receptor beta chains below all came from one sample that was sequenced in a study of spatial heterogeneity in lung cancer. General study results and limits: Mutation tallies in tumors tracked expanded intratumoral alpha and beta TCR counts.

Antigen specificity for these receptors is unknown. Using its own MiXCR run on the 5' RACE reads, TCRdb lists one record per CDR3 protein. The table shows about 10,000 distinct CDR3 sequences, with approximately 50% occurring only once. Time point reported: sample taken at primary tumor resection. Sequences were derived from lung tumor tissue, sampled at surgery. The receptor source for this set is a female donor with early-stage non-small cell lung cancer.

For this clonotype: Since it is a stray read in a library aimed at alpha chains, this beta chain has a size that is not meaningful. The chain uses TRBV3-1 and TRBJ1-4; no clear D gene. Trimming cost V 0 bases and J 1 base, with 6 bases left between them. The length of the CDR3 is 15 residues. In germline, CDR1 is LGHDT, CDR2 YNNKEL (reference sequence). The CDR3 reads CASSQDGGTNEKLFF. The CDR3 DNA reads TGTGCCAGCAGCCAAGATGGAGGAACTAATGAAAAACTGTTTTTT.

A remark on this clonotype: Since it is a stray read in a library aimed at alpha chains, this beta chain has a size that is not meaningful. The chain couples TRBV7-9 to TRBJ2-1; D is unclear. The CDR3 consists of 15 residues. The V end lost 1 base, the J end lost 7 bases, and 14 bases lay between the germline ends. Germline V gene data show CDR1 as SEHNR and CDR2 as FQNEAQ (reference sequence). The CDR3 nucleotides read TGTGCCAGCAGCTTAGGGTACGGCCCCACGAATGAGCAGTTCTTC. It encodes CASSLGYGPTNEQFF.

Remarks on this clonotype: With the library built for alpha chains, this beta chain is off target and its frequency is not meaningful. The rearrangement uses TRBV6-6 and TRBJ2-4; D may be TRBD1 (6 bases). Trimming removed 5 bases at V and 0 bases at J, with 14 bases between. Germline CDR1 reads MNHNY; CDR2 reads SVGAGI (reference sequence). This CDR3 has 16 amino acids. The CDR3 DNA sequence: TGTGCCAGCAGTAAACGGGACATGGGAGCCAAAAACATTCAGTACTTC. Amino acid sequence: CASSKRDMGAKNIQYF.

For this clonotype: This beta chain lies outside the target of a library built for alpha chains; its clone size means little. The CDR3 sequence: CASSLSGAAQETQYF. The CDR3 DNA sequence: TGTGCCAGCAGCTTAAGCGGGGCGGCCCAAGAGACCCAGTACTTC. J is TRBJ2-5 and V is TRBV7-3; D perhaps matches TRBD2 (6 bases). V dropped 1 base and J dropped 1 base, with 10 bases sitting between them. CDR3 length: 15 residues. Germline assignment: CDR1 SGHTA and CDR2 FQGTGA.

To note about this clonotype: This beta chain was picked up by a library intended for alpha chains and is off target, so its count carries little meaning. The V call is TRBV12-3 or TRBV12-4, the J call TRBJ1-6, with D possibly TRBD1 on 5 matching bases. V was cut by 5 bases and J by 14 bases, with 16 bases left in between. The CDR3 spans 13 residues. The CDR3 coding sequence is TGTGCCAGCAGTCCGACGGGGGGTCGGGCCCTCCACTTT. Encoded protein: CASSPTGGRALHF.

The count of this clonotype is one. Within a library made for alpha chains, this beta chain is off target, and its count is uninformative. The genes are TRBV6-1 and TRBJ1-5, with no clear D. CDR1 is MNHNS and CDR2 is SASEGT in the germline V gene. The CDR3 contains 14 residues. Trimming stripped 0 bases from V and 6 bases from J, with 9 bases between. CDR3: CASSEAASSQPQHF. CDR3 nucleotides: TGTGCCAGCAGTGAAGCGGCTTCCAGTCAGCCCCAGCATTTT.

This clonotype has a handful of counts. This beta chain slipped into a library made for alpha chains as a stray read, so its size is not meaningful. V usage is TRBV6-5 and J usage is TRBJ2-1; no clear D. V shed 6 bases and J shed 0 bases, with 9 bases lying between them. The CDR3 loop spans 14 amino acids. The V gene's germline CDR1 is MNHEY and CDR2 SVGAGI. The DNA of the CDR3 is TGTGCCAGCAGGCAAATAAGCTCCTACAATGAGCAGTTCTTC. Translating it yields CASRQISSYNEQFF.

On this clonotype: This beta chain slipped into a library made for alpha chains as a stray read, so its size is not meaningful. J is TRBJ1-6 and V is TRBV20-1; 7 nucleotides match TRBD1. J was trimmed by 4 bases and V by 0 bases; bases with no gene match: 3. The length of the CDR3 is 15 residues. Germline CDR1 DFQATT, CDR2 SNEGSKA (reference sequence). This CDR3 is CSARDRGQYNSPLHF. The DNA of the CDR3 is TGCAGTGCTAGAGATCGGGGACAGTATAATTCACCCCTCCACTTT.

Concerning this clonotype itself: For a library built for alpha chains, this beta chain is a stray read; little rests on its size. The chain recombines TRBV12-3 or TRBV12-4 with TRBJ2-1; TRBD1 matches at 9 bases. The CDR3 is 19 amino acids. The junction had 19 bases not matched to a gene; V was cut back by 6 bases and J by 4 bases. For the CDR3, the DNA is TGTGCCAGCAGCGGGACAGGGCTCTCGTCCGTCGCCCCATACAATGAGCAGTTCTTC. This encodes CASSGTGLSSVAPYNEQFF.

About this clonotype itself: This beta chain appears as a stray read in a library generated for alpha chains; its size is not informative. J is TRBJ2-7 and V is TRBV20-1, with 7 bases that match TRBD1. CDR3 length equals 14 residues. The junction had 5 bases not matched to a gene; V was cut back by 3 bases and J by 0 bases. Per the germline V gene, CDR1 is DFQATT and CDR2 is SNEGSKA (reference sequence). The CDR3 coding sequence is TGCAGTGCTAGCGGACAGGTGGGCTCCTACGAGCAGTACTTC. It yields the protein CSASGQVGSYEQYF.

This clonotype has just a few counts. This beta chain represents an off-target read in a library built for alpha chains; its size is of limited meaning. The chain joins TRBV2 to TRBJ1-1; maybe TRBD1 (5 bases). Germline loops: CDR1 SNHLY, CDR2 FYNNEI. CDR3 length: 16 residues. Trimming shortened V by 0 bases and J by 2 bases, and 13 bases separated the two germline ends. The CDR3 nucleotides read TGTGCCAGCAGTGAAGCGCTAGGGGTTGGAAACACTGAAGCTTTCTTT. Protein product: CASSEALGVGNTEAFF.

This clonotype turned up a few times. One junction end does not reproduce the germline sequence, and a read error may be involved. This beta chain is off target for a library built for alpha chains, so its abundance means little. The chain combines TRBV12-3 or TRBV12-4 with TRBJ2-5; D is undetermined. The CDR3 covers 13 residues. CDR3 protein: CASSLVGQGTQYF. The DNA of the CDR3 is TGTGCCAGCAGTTTAGTGGGTCAAGGGACCCAGTACTTC.

Worth noting for this clonotype: This beta chain represents an off-target read in a library built for alpha chains; its size is of limited meaning. CDR3: CASSGTGWYPGELFF. The CDR3, as DNA: TGTGCCAGCAGTGGGACAGGGTGGTATCCCGGGGAGCTGTTTTTT. The V call is TRBV12-3 or TRBV12-4, the J call TRBJ2-2; 9 nucleotides line up with TRBD1. Losses at the gene ends were 5 bases for V and 6 bases for J; bases not matched to a gene: 7. The CDR3 sequence is 15 residues long.

Concerning this clonotype itself: Within a library made for alpha chains, this beta chain is off target, and its count is uninformative. The chain couples TRBV28 to TRBJ2-7; either TRBD1 or TRBD2 may fit D (5 bases each). The ends were cut back, 5 bases at V and 2 bases at J, with 13 bases in the middle. The germline V gene has CDR1 MDHEN and CDR2 SYDVKM. The CDR3 length is 14 residues. The CDR3 DNA is TGTGCCAGCAGTAACCGGGACGGAGCCTACGAGCAGTACTTC. It yields the protein CASSNRDGAYEQYF.

A remark on this clonotype: Being off target in a library aimed at alpha chains, this beta chain has a size of little meaning. This chain connects TRBV5-4 to TRBJ2-2; D is possibly TRBD2 (6 bases). CDR1 and CDR2 (germline): SGHNT, YYREEE (reference sequence). The CDR3 totals 15 residues. The germline V and J ends were trimmed by 4 bases and 6 bases, with 16 bases remaining between them. Here the CDR3 reads CASSPAGKLAGELFF. Written as DNA, the CDR3 is TGTGCCAGCAGCCCGGCGGGGAAATTGGCCGGGGAGCTGTTTTTT.

Concerning this clonotype itself: Being off target in a library aimed at alpha chains, this beta chain has a size of little meaning. The chain uses TRBV30 and TRBJ1-2; 9 bases are a match to TRBD1. The CDR3 spans 17 residues. After removal of 1 base from V and 1 base from J, the junction contained 10 bases not matched to a gene. Germline V gene lookup returns CDR1 GTSNPN and CDR2 SVGIG (reference sequence). The DNA for the CDR3 is TGTGCCTGGAGTGCCCCGGGACAGGGCCCTCTTAACTATGGCTACACCTTC. Amino acid sequence: CAWSAPGQGPLNYGYTF.

Notes on this clonotype: This beta chain lies outside the target of a library built for alpha chains; its clone size means little. The rearrangement joins TRBV2 to TRBJ1-4; no reliable D call. The CDR3 covers 14 residues. The germline V and J ends were trimmed by 6 bases and 7 bases, with 15 bases remaining between them. Germline CDR1 is SNHLY and CDR2 is FYNNEI. The CDR3 reads CASRRGDWAEKLFF. CDR3 coding DNA: TGTGCCAGCAGACGGGGAGATTGGGCTGAAAAACTGTTTTTT. Based on the CDR3 plus reference TRBV2 and TRBJ1-4, the full variable domain is EPEVTQTPSHQVTQMGQEVILRCVPISNHLYFYWYRQILGQKVEFLVSFYNNEISEKSEIFDDQFSVERPDGSNFTLKIRSTKLEDSAMYFCASRRGDWAEKLFFGSGTQLSVL.

This clonotype counts as medium-sized. This beta chain appears as a stray read in a library generated for alpha chains; its size is not informative. Here the CDR3 reads CSASSAGGQETQYF. CDR3 bases: TGCAGTGCTAGTTCTGCGGGGGGCCAAGAGACCCAGTACTTC. The V and J genes are TRBV20-1 and TRBJ2-5, with 8 nucleotides matching TRBD2. The CDR3 contains 14 residues. Germline V CDR1 and CDR2: DFQATT, SNEGSKA (reference sequence). The trim removed 3 bases at V and 1 base at J, leaving 4 bases unmatched.

The sample holds a few counts of this clonotype. This beta chain turned up in a library designed for alpha chains; as an off-target read, its abundance says little. The V and J genes are TRBV4-1 and TRBJ2-7, with D unclear. The CDR3 extends over 16 amino acids. Germline loops: CDR1 MGHRA, CDR2 YSYEKL. Trimming cost V 1 base and J 2 bases, with 15 bases left between them. CDR3 DNA sequence: TGCGCCAGCAGCCAAGGTACGGACGGGCTAACCTACGAGCAGTACTTC. This translates into CASSQGTDGLTYEQYF.

Comment on this clonotype: This beta chain is off target for a library built for alpha chains, so its abundance means little. The V call is TRBV5-4, the J call TRBJ2-3, with TRBD2 as a possible D gene (5 bases). This CDR3 is 14 amino acids long. Germline V gene data show CDR1 as SGHNT and CDR2 as YYREEE (reference sequence). V shed 0 bases and J shed 1 base, with 6 bases lying between them. This CDR3 reads CASSLGGRTDTQYF. Here the CDR3 DNA reads TGTGCCAGCAGCTTGGGAGGGCGCACAGATACGCAGTATTTT.

A word on this clonotype: This beta chain appears as a stray read in a library generated for alpha chains; its size is not informative. This chain joins TRBV5-4 and TRBJ2-5; D possibly matches TRBD1 or TRBD2 (7 bases each). Trimming shortened V by 1 base and J by 4 bases, and 20 bases separated the two germline ends. Looked up from germline, CDR1 is SGHNT and CDR2 is YYREEE (reference sequence). This CDR3 is built from 17 residues. The CDR3 loop reads CASSLRGYTRGGETQYF. The CDR3 nucleotides are TGTGCCAGCAGCTTGCGCGGCTACACCAGGGGGGGAGAGACCCAGTACTTC.

As for this clonotype: As an off-target read in a library built for alpha chains, this beta chain has a frequency of little significance. This rearrangement joins TRBV12-5 to TRBJ1-5; D is unresolved. V was clipped by 7 bases and J by 4 bases, with 11 bases between them. From germline, CDR1 is LGHNT and CDR2 FRNRAP. This CDR3 has 13 amino acids. This CDR3 is CASASTANQPQHF. CDR3 nucleotide sequence: TGTGCTAGTGCCTCAACAGCGAATCAGCCCCAGCATTTT.

Remarks on this clonotype: The size of this beta chain means little, since it is a stray read in a library made for alpha chains. V is TRBV28 and J is TRBJ2-1; 12 bases match TRBD2. The CDR3 is 16 amino acids. V dropped 3 bases and J dropped 4; count of bases not matched to a gene: 4. Germline V gene lookup returns CDR1 MDHEN and CDR2 SYDVKM. Here the CDR3 DNA reads TGTGCCAGCAGTTTCCTAGCGGGGGGGCTTTACAATGAGCAGTTCTTC. It yields the protein CASSFLAGGLYNEQFF.

This clonotype was counted a few times. This beta chain slipped into a library made for alpha chains as a stray read, so its size is not meaningful. This chain uses TRBV7-2 with TRBJ2-7; D is possibly TRBD1 (5 bases). Trimming left V 2 bases short and J 7 bases short, with 15 bases between. The CDR3 sequence is 14 residues long. Germline CDR1 is SGHTA and CDR2 is FQGNSA. CDR3 sequence reads: CASSLTTALSEQYF. The CDR3 DNA follows: TGTGCCAGCAGCTTAACGACAGCCTTATCAGAGCAGTACTTC. The whole variable domain, filled in from reference TRBV7-2 and TRBJ2-7, reads GAGVSQSPSNKVTEKGKDVELRCDPISGHTALYWYRQSLGQGLEFLIYFQGNSAPDKSGLPSDRFSAERTGGSVSTLTIQRTQQEDSAVYLCASSLTTALSEQYFGPGTRLTVT.

This clonotype was counted only a few times. As an off-target read in a library built for alpha chains, this beta chain has a frequency of little significance. The V gene is TRBV5-4, the J gene TRBJ2-3, with D perhaps matching TRBD1 (5 bases). From germline, CDR1 is SGHNT and CDR2 YYREEE (reference sequence). V lost 5 bases and J lost 4, with 11 bases in between. The CDR3 has 13 residues. The CDR3 sequence: CASSFAGSDTQYF. CDR3 coding DNA: TGTGCCAGCAGTTTCGCAGGGTCAGATACGCAGTATTTT.